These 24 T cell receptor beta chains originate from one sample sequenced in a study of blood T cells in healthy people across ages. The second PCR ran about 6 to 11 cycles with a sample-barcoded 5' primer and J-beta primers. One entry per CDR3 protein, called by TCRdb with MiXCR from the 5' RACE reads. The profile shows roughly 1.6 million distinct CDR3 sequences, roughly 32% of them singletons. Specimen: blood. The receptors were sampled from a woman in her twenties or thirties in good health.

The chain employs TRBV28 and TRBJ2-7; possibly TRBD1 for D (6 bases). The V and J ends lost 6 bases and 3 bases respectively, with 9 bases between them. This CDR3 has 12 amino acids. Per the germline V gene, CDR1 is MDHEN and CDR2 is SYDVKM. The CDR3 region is CASRRQDYEQYF. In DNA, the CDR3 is TGTGCCAGCAGAAGACAGGACTACGAGCAGTACTTC.

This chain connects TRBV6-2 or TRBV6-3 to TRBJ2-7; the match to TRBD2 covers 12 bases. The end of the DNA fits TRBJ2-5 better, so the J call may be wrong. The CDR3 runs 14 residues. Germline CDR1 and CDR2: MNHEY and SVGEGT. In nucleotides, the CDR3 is TGTGCCAGCAGCGGACTAGCGGGGTGGGAGACCCAGTACTTC. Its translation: CASSGLAGWETQYF.

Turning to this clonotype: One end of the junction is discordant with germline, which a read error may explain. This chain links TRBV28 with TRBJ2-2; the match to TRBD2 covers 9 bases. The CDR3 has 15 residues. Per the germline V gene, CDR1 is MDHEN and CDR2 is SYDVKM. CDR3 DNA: TGTGCCAGCAGTCGTGGACTAGCGAAAACCGGGGAGCTGTTTTTT. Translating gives CASSRGLAKTGELFF. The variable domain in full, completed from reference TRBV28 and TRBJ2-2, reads DVKVTQSSRYLVKRTGEKVFLECVQDMDHENMFWYRQDPGLGLRLIYFSYDVKMKEKGDIPEGYSVSREKKERFSLILESASTNQTSMYLCASSRGLAKTGELFFGEGSRLTVL.

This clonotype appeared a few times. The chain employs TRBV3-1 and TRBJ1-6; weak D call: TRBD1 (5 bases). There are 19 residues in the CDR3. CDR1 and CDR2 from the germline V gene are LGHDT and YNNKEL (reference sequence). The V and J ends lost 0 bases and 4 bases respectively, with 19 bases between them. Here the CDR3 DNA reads TGTGCCAGCAGCCAAGATCTCGGTGGTAGGGGCCCATATAATTCACCCCTCCACTTT. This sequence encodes CASSQDLGGRGPYNSPLHF.

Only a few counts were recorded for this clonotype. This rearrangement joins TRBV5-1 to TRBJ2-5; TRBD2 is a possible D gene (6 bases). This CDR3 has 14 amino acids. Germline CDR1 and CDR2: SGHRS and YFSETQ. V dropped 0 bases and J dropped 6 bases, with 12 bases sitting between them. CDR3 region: CASSLDPGRKTQYF. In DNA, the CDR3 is TGCGCCAGCAGCTTGGACCCAGGGAGGAAGACCCAGTACTTC.

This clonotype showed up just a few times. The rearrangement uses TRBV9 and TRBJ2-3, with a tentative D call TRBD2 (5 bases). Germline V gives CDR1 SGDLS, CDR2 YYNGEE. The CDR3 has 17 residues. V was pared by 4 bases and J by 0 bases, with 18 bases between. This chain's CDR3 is CASSLVGETLSTDTQYF. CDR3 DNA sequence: TGTGCCAGCAGCCTAGTCGGGGAAACCCTTAGCACAGATACGCAGTATTTT.

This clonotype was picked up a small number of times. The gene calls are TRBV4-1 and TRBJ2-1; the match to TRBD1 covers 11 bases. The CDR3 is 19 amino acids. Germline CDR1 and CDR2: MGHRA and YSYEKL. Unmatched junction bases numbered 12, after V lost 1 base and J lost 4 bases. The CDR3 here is CASSQGDRGVLVSYNEQFF. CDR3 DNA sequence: TGCGCCAGCAGCCAAGGGGACAGGGGGGTCCTCGTCTCGTACAATGAGCAGTTCTTC.

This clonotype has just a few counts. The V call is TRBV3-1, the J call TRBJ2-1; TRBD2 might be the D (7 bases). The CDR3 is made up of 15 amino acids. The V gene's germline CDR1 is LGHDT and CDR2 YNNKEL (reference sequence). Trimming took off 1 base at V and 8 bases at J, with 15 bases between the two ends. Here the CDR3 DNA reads TGTGCCAGCAGCCAAGGGTCCCAGGGGAGGGATGAGCAGTTCTTC. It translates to CASSQGSQGRDEQFF.

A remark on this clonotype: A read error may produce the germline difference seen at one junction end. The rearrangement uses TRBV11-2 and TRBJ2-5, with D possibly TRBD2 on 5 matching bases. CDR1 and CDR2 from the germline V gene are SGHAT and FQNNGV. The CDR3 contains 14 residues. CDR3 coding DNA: TGTGCCAACAGCTTAACTACCACCCTCGGGGAGCAGTACTTC. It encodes CANSLTTTLGEQYF. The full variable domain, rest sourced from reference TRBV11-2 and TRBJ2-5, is EAGVAQSPRYKIIEKRQSVAFWCNPISGHATLYWYQQILGQGPKLLIQFQNNGVVDDSQLPKDRFSAERLKGVDSTLKIQPAKLEDSAVYLCANSLTTTLGEQYFGPGTRLLVL.

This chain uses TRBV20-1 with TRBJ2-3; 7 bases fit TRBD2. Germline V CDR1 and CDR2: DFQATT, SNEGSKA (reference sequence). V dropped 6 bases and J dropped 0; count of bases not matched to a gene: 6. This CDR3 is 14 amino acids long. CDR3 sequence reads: CSAAGTKSTDTQYF. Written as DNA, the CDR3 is TGCAGTGCAGCCGGGACTAAAAGCACAGATACGCAGTATTTT.

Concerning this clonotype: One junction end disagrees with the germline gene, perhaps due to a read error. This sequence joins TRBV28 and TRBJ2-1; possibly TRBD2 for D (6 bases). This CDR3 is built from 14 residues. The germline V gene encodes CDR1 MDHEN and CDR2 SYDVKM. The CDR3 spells CVSSFFGSVNEQFF. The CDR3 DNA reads TGTGTCAGCAGTTTCTTCGGGAGTGTCAATGAGCAGTTCTTC.

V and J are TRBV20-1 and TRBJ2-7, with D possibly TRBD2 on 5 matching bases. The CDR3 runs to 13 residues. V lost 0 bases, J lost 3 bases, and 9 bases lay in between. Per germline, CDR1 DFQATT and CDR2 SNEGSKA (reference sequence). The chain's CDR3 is CSARDTTSYEQYF. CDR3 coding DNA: TGCAGTGCTAGAGATACCACTAGCTACGAGCAGTACTTC.

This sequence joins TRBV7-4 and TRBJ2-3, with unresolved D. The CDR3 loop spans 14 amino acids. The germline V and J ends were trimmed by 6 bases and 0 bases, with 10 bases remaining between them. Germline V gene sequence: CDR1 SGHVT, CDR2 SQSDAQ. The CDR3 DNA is TGTGCCAGCAGACCCATCACCAGCACAGATACGCAGTATTTT. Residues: CASRPITSTDTQYF.

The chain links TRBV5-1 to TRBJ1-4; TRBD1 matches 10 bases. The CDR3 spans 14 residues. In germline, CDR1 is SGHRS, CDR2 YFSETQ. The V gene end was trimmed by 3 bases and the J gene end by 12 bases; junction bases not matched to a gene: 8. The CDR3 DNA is TGCGCCAGCAGCTGGGGACAGGGGCAGGAAGAACTGTTTTTT. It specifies CASSWGQGQEELFF.

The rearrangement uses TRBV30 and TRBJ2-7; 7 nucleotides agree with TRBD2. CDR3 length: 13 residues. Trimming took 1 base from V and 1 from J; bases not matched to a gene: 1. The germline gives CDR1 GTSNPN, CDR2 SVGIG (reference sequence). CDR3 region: CAWSELASYEQYF. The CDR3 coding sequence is TGTGCCTGGAGTGAACTAGCGTCCTACGAGCAGTACTTC. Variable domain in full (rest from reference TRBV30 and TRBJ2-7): SQTIHQWPATLVQPVGSPLSLECTVEGTSNPNLYWYRQAAGRGLQLLFYSVGIGQISSEVPQNLSASRPQDRQFILSSKKLLLSDSGFYLCAWSELASYEQYFGPGTRLTVT.

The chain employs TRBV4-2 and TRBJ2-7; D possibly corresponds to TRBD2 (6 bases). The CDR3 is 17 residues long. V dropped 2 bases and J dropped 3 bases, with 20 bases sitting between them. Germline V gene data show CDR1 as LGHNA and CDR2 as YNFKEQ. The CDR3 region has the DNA TGTGCCAGCAGCCAAAGAGGGTTCGGGAGCGGGTACTACGAGCAGTACTTC. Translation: CASSQRGFGSGYYEQYF.

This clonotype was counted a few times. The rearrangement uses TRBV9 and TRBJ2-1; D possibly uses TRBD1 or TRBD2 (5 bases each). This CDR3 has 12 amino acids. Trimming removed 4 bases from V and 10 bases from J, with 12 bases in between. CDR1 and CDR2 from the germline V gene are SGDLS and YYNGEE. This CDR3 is CASSLGTREQFF. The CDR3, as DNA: TGTGCCAGCAGCCTGGGGACGAGGGAGCAGTTCTTC.

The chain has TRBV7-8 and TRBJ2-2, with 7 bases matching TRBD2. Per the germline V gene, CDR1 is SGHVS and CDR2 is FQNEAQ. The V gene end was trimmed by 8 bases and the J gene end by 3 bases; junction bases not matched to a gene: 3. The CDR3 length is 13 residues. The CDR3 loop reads CASQAGDTGELFF. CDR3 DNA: TGTGCCAGCCAGGCGGGGGACACCGGGGAGCTGTTTTTT.

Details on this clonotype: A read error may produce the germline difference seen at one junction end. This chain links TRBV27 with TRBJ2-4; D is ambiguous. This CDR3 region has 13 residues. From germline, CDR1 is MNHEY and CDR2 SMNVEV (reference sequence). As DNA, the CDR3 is TGTGCCGGCAGCGAGCTTGGAACGCCGGTGCAGTACTTC. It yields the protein CAGSELGTPVQYF.

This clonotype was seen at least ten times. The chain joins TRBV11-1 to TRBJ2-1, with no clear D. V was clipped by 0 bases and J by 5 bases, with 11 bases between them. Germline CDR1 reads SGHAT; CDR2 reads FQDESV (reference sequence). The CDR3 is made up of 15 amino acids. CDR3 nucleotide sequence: TGTGCCAGCAGCTTAGCCGGTACGGGTCACAATGAGCAGTTCTTC. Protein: CASSLAGTGHNEQFF.

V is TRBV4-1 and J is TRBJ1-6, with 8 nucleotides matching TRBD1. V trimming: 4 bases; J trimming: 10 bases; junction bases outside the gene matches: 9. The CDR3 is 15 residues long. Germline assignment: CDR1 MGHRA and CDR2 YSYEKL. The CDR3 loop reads CASSLSTGTGSPLHF. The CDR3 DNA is TGCGCCAGCAGCCTTTCGACAGGGACAGGATCACCCCTCCACTTT.

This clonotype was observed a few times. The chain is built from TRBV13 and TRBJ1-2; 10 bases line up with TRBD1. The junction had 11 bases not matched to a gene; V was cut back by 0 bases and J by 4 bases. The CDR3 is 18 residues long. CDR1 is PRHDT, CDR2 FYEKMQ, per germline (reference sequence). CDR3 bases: TGTGCCAGCAGCTTAGGGGACTCGGGACAGGGGTTTTCCTATGGCTACACCTTC. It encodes CASSLGDSGQGFSYGYTF. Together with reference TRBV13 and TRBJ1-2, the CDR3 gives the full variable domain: AAGVIQSPRHLIKEKRETATLKCYPIPRHDTVYWYQQGPGQDPQFLISFYEKMQSDKGSIPDRFSAQQFSDYHSELNMSSLELGDSALYFCASSLGDSGQGFSYGYTFGSGTRLTVV.

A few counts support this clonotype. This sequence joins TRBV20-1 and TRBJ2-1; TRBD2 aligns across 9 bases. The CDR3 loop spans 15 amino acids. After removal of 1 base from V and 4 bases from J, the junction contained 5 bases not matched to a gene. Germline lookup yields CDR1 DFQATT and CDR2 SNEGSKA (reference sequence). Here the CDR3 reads CSARALRGGYNEQFF. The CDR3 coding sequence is TGCAGTGCTAGAGCGCTGCGGGGGGGATACAATGAGCAGTTCTTC.

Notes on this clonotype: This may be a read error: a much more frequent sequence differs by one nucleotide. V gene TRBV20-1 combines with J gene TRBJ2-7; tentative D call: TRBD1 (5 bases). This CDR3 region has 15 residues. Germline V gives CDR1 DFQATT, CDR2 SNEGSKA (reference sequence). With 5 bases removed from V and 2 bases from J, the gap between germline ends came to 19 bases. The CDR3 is CSAPHWGRSAYEQYF. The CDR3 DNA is TGCAGTGCTCCCCATTGGGGCCGTTCGGCCTACGAGCAGTACTTC.